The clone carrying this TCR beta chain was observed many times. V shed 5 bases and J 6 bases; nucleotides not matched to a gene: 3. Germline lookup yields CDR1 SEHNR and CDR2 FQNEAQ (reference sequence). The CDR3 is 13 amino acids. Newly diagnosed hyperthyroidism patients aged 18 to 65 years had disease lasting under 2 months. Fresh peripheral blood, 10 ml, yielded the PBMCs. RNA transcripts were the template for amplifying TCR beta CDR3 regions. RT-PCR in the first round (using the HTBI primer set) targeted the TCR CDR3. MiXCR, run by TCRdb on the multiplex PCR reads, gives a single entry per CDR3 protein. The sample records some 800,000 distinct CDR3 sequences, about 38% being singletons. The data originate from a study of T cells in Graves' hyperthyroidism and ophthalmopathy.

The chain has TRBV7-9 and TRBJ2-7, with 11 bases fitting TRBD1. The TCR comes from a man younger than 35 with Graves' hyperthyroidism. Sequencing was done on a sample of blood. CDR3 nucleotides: TGTGCCAGCAGCCCCGGGACAGGGGGCGAGCAGTACTTC. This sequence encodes CASSPGTGGEQYF.